This T cell receptor beta chain appears in the sequencing data of a study of blood T cell repertoires in COVID-19. Participants came from about two dozen US areas, aged roughly 18 to 100 years. Clinical histories supplied by participants themselves formed the basis of cohort assignment. Sequencing used immunoSEQ multiplex PCR; TCRdb keeps in-frame clones, though not all of them. The sample yields approximately 300,000 clones, approximately 92% seen once. The sample taken for sequencing was PBMCs or T cells enriched from blood (not recorded which). This receptor was taken from a woman in her 30s who had recovered from COVID-19.

CDR3 loop: CSVEPRDRNTGELFF. CDR3 nucleotide sequence: TGCAGCGTTGAGCCTCGGGACAGGAACACCGGGGAGCTGTTTTTT. The rearrangement uses TRBV29-1 and TRBJ2-2, with TRBD1 matching over 7 bases. Trimming at V came to 3 bases and at J to 1 base, leaving 5 bases not matched to a gene. CDR3 length equals 15 residues. CDR1 is SQVTM and CDR2 is ANQGSEA in the germline V gene.